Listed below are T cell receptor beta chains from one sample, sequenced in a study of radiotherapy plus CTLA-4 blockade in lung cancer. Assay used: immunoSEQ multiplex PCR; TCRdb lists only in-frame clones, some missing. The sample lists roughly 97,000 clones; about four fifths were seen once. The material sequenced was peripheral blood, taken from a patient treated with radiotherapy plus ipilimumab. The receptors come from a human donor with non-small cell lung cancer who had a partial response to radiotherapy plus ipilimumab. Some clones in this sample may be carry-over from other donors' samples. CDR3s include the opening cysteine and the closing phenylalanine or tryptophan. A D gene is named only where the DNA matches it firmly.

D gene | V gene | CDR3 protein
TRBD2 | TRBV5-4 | CASSEGLAGDNEQFF
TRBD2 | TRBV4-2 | CASSQDLSGPSTDTQYF
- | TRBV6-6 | CASTRGPGVYEQYF
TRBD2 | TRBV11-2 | CASSLPSGRPYNEQFF
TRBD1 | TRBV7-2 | CASSSGTGEGSPLHF
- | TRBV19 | CASSINSPPKETQYF
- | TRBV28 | CASSLLTYGYTF
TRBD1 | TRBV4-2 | CASRHYGQGLEEQYF
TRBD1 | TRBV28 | CASSTPGQGAEKLFF
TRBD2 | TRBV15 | CATRGTSGRSHEQFF
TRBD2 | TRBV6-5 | CASGQEAGYETQYF
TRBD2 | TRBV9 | CASSVALAGYTGELFF
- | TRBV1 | CTSSQGREGVKNIQYF
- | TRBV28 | CASSLTGGYTEAFF
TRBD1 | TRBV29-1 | CSVDGVGQGLEQYF
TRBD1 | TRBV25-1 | CASSTDGGQGIDGYTF
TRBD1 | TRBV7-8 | CASSLAYDRQGTYGYTF
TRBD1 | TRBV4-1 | CASSQDDRGDQPQHF
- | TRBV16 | CASSQNGGNQPQHF
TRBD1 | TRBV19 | CASSTEGAGRFQPQHF
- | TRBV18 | CASSPPAGPDTQYF
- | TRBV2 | CASSEQRGTGELFF
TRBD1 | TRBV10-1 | CASGVTADRGGCEQYF
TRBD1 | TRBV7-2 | CASSKDRVGYTF
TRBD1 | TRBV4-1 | CASSQEIGTAHSYEQYF
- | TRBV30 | CAWRLKGGPNEKLFF
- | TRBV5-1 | CASSLEGYEPPDTQYF
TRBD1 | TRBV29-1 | CSTRTGGDTEAFF
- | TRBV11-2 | CASSLKQNTGELFF
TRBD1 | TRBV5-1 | CASSLNRPGQGAGDYGYTF
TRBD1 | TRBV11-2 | CASSWDRGDIQYF
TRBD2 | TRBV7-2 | CASSLAGVRGGYYEQYF
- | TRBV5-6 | CASSLGGSPYNEQFF
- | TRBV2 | CASSELVASVYGYTF
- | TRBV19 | CASSIGSSSYEQYF
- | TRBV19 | CASRGLGPTNEKLFF
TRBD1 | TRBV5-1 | CASSPGTGAGNTIYF
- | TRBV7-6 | CASSPWWPCLNQPQHF
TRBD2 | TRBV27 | CASSSLAGGYNEQFF
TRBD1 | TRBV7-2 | CASSPVGQGAYGYTF
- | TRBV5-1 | CASSLQLTGELFF
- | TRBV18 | CASSPMRTQYF
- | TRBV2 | CASSIEAARGTDTQYF
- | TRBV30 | CAWRRGRTRPGANVLTF
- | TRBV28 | CASSSPQGIKGQPQHF
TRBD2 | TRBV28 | CASTPLGAGVPNEQFF
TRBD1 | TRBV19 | CASSINRGETQYF